The rows below give T cell receptor beta chains drawn from one sample of a study of T cells in Graves' hyperthyroidism and ophthalmopathy. TCRdb reprocessed the multiplex PCR reads with MiXCR, giving one entry per CDR3 protein. Of under 500,000 distinct CDR3 sequences in the sample, around 15% were seen once. The source material was blood. These receptors were taken from a man aged 50 to 59 with Graves' ophthalmopathy. CDR3s include the opening cysteine and the closing phenylalanine or tryptophan. D genes are given only for firm matches. Size tells how often a clone was seen (once, few, many) or the class of an expanded clone, and some rows leave it out.

TRBJ1-1,few,TRBD1,TRBV20-1,CSARDLRGASVNTEAFF,TGCAGTGCTAGGGACCTCAGGGGGGCCTCCGTGAACACTGAAGCTTTCTTT
TRBJ2-4,NA,NA,TRBV12-3/TRBV12-4,CASSLEVNLLGKNIQCF,TGTGCCAGCAGTTTAGAGGTCAATCTCCTCGGCAAAAACATTCAGTGCTTC
TRBJ2-3,few,TRBD1,TRBV24-1,CATSDTGTGNADTQYF,TGTGCCACCAGTGATACCGGGACAGGGAACGCAGATACGCAGTATTTT
TRBJ2-7,many,TRBD1,TRBV11-2,CASSPQDRVYEQYF,TGTGCCAGCAGCCCTCAGGACAGGGTCTACGAGCAGTACTTC
TRBJ2-7,NA,NA,TRBV12-3/TRBV12-4,CASSLSPHEQYF,TGTGCCAGCAGTTTATCCCCCCACGAGCAGTACTTC
TRBJ1-4,few,NA,TRBV4-1,CASSQDYPRAQEEKLFF,TGCGCCAGCAGCCAAGATTACCCTCGCGCGCAGGAAGAAAAACTGTTTTTT
TRBJ1-3,NA,TRBD1,TRBV25-1,CASSYSGTGVEPSGNTIYF,TGTGCCAGCAGTTACTCCGGGACAGGGGTTGAACCCTCTGGAAACACCATATATTTT
TRBJ2-7,many,NA,TRBV20-1,CSAVGPQSSYEQYF,TGCAGTGCGGTCGGGCCTCAGAGCTCCTACGAGCAGTACTTC
TRBJ2-1,NA,TRBD2,TRBV6-9,CASSYISSGRGEQFF,TGTGCCAGCAGTTATATCTCTAGCGGGAGAGGTGAGCAGTTCTTC
TRBJ1-2,many,TRBD1,TRBV6-1,CASRDRDLYGYTF,TGTGCCAGCCGGGACAGGGATTTGTATGGCTACACCTTC
TRBJ2-5,many,TRBD2,TRBV2,CASSEASGIGETQYF,TGTGCCAGCAGTGAAGCTAGCGGGATCGGAGAGACCCAGTACTTC
TRBJ1-6,many,NA,TRBV2,CASSVREDSPLHF,TGTGCCAGCAGTGTCAGGGAAGATTCACCCCTCCACTTT
TRBJ1-1,many,NA,TRBV5-1,CASSWAVNTEAFF,TGCGCCAGCAGCTGGGCGGTGAACACTGAAGCTTTCTTT
TRBJ2-5,many,NA,TRBV6-5,CASSYLGAQTRRGSTQYF,TGTGCCAGCAGTTACTTAGGCGCCCAGACTAGGAGAGGCTCGACCCAGTACTTC
TRBJ2-3,many,TRBD2,TRBV2,CASSEGAGAQYF,TGTGCCAGCAGTGAAGGGGCGGGAGCGCAGTATTTT
TRBJ2-3,many,NA,TRBV2,CASSEVTDTQYF,TGTGCCAGCAGTGAAGTCACAGATACGCAGTATTTT
TRBJ2-7,NA,NA,TRBV7-9,CASSLTSTGVYTYEQYF,TGTGCCAGCAGCTTAACTTCCACGGGAGTGTATACCTACGAGCAGTACTTC
TRBJ2-1,NA,TRBD1,TRBV19,CASSTSPEDRDLIF,TGTGCCAGTAGTACTTCTCCCGAGGACAGGGATTTGATCTTC
TRBJ2-5,many,NA,TRBV9,CASSVGSSWETQYF,TGTGCCAGCAGCGTAGGAAGTAGCTGGGAGACCCAGTACTTC
TRBJ2-1,many,NA,TRBV20-1,CSEFHRIYYNEQFF,TGCAGTGAATTTCACCGGATCTACTACAATGAGCAGTTCTTC
TRBJ1-1,NA,NA,TRBV9,CASSVEGERTEAFF,TGTGCCAGCAGCGTAGAAGGGGAGCGGACTGAAGCTTTCTTT
TRBJ1-2,many,NA,TRBV12-3/TRBV12-4,CASRPTANYGYTF,TGTGCCAGCAGACCGACTGCGAACTATGGCTACACCTTC
TRBJ2-3,many,TRBD2,TRBV6-1,CASSRRDLAGRTDTQYF,TGTGCCAGCAGCCGAAGGGATCTAGCGGGACGCACAGATACGCAGTATTTT
TRBJ2-7,NA,TRBD2,TRBV9,CASSIGTSGSYEQYF,TGTGCCAGCAGCATAGGGACTAGCGGTTCCTACGAGCAGTACTTC
TRBJ2-1,many,TRBD1,TRBV5-6,CASSGPDRTYRNEQFF,TGTGCCAGCAGCGGCCCGGACAGGACGTATAGGAATGAGCAGTTCTTC
TRBJ1-5,few,TRBD1,TRBV20-1,CSASGQVSNQPQHF,TGCAGTGCGTCGGGACAGGTATCTAATCAGCCCCAGCATTTT
TRBJ1-2,many,NA,TRBV25-1,CASSESGRQFGGYTF,TGTGCCAGCAGTGAATCGGGTAGACAGTTCGGTGGCTACACCTTC
TRBJ2-1,many,NA,TRBV7-9,CASSVLEGTGHNEQFF,TGTGCCAGCAGCGTACTTGAGGGGACGGGACACAATGAGCAGTTCTTC
TRBJ2-5,many,NA,TRBV27,CASSFTGYEETQYF,TGTGCCAGCAGCTTTACAGGGTACGAAGAGACCCAGTACTTC
TRBJ1-1,NA,NA,TRBV29-1,CSVALDSQFTEAFF,TGCAGCGTTGCCTTGGACAGCCAATTCACTGAAGCTTTCTTT
TRBJ1-3,NA,TRBD1,TRBV19,CASTRQGSGNTIYF,TGTGCCAGTACTCGACAGGGGTCTGGAAACACCATATATTTT
TRBJ2-5,many,NA,TRBV7-2,CASSFRLSRRAQETQYF,TGTGCCAGCAGCTTCCGACTAAGTAGGCGGGCTCAAGAGACCCAGTACTTC
TRBJ1-2,many,NA,TRBV18,CASSQTTATNYGYTF,TGTGCCAGCTCACAGACAACAGCGACAAACTATGGCTACACCTTC
TRBJ2-3,many,NA,TRBV4-2,CASSQDGTAVGADTQYF,TGTGCCAGCAGCCAAGATGGGACGGCCGTGGGGGCAGATACGCAGTATTTT
TRBJ2-1,many,NA,TRBV27,CASSPPSLTGDSYNEQFF,TGTGCCAGCAGTCCCCCTTCCCTGACGGGGGACTCCTACAATGAGCAGTTCTTC
TRBJ1-1,NA,NA,TRBV11-2,CASSQQTHGTEAFF,TGTGCCAGCAGCCAACAAACACATGGCACTGAAGCTTTCTTT
TRBJ2-2,many,NA,TRBV30,CALGRGELFF,TGTGCCCTGGGTCGGGGGGAGCTGTTTTTT
TRBJ2-1,few,TRBD2,TRBV11-2,CASSSKTSGRDEQFF,TGTGCCAGCAGCTCAAAGACTAGCGGGAGGGATGAGCAGTTCTTC
TRBJ2-5,many,TRBD2,TRBV27,CASRTWTSGRPGQETQYF,TGTGCCAGCAGAACGTGGACTAGCGGGAGGCCCGGCCAAGAGACCCAGTACTTC
TRBJ1-2,many,TRBD1,TRBV12-3/TRBV12-4,CASSSRDRYGYTF,TGTGCCAGCAGTTCCCGGGACAGATATGGCTACACCTTC
TRBJ2-3,many,NA,TRBV11-2,CASSAPWRSRELDTQYF,TGTGCCAGCAGCGCCCCGTGGCGGTCCCGGGAGTTAGATACGCAGTATTTT
TRBJ1-1,many,NA,TRBV5-1,CASSSLIRGTKGNTEAFF,TGCGCCAGCAGCTCCCTTATTCGGGGCACTAAAGGAAACACTGAAGCTTTCTTT
TRBJ1-5,many,NA,TRBV3-1,CASSQDIDQPQHF,TGTGCCAGCAGCCAAGACATAGATCAGCCCCAGCATTTT